This T cell receptor (beta chain) derives from a study of blood T cell repertoires in COVID-19. Study context: From the United States, Italy and Spain came samples of acute and convalescent COVID-19. The cDNA or gDNA used as material had been derived from T cells, B-cell-depleted T cells, or PBMCs.

V lost 0 bases to trimming and J lost 6 bases, with 12 bases between them. CDR1 SGHDN and CDR2 FVKESK come from the germline V gene. The CDR3 loop spans 14 amino acids. This clone was observed a handful of times. Per the original data handling: Estimates of nucleated cell counts were drawn from the amplification of reference gene primers. TCRdb's table, derived via immunoSEQ multiplex PCR, lists solely in-frame clones and lacks some. That table furnishes V, J and clone size, whereas the DNA furnished D and trimming. Of 90,000 to 100,000 clones in the sample, approximately 90% were seen once. The rearrangement joins TRBV14 to TRBJ2-7; no clear D gene. The receptor comes from a man in his sixties or seventies with acute or convalescent COVID-19. The specimen was peripheral blood. This CDR3 reads CASSQDRGFAEQYV. In DNA form, the CDR3 reads TGTGCCAGCAGCCAAGACCGAGGTTTCGCCGAGCAGTACGTC.